This T cell receptor (beta chain) comes out of a study of cytomegalovirus exposure and HLA in healthy donors. Donors sampled were nominally healthy, though unrecorded immune exposures were likely. Comments on this clone: Its antigen is undetermined.

The CDR3 is 15 residues long. Germline V CDR1 and CDR2: SGHAT, FQNNGV. V lost 1 base and J 3 bases, leaving 13 bases between the germline ends. Use of 60 Vbeta and 13 Jbeta primers characterized the PCR. This table comes from immunoSEQ multiplex PCR, and its TCRdb copy is limited to in-frame clones, with some not included. The sample has under 130,000 clones; approximately 70% are singletons. Study outcomes and limitations: Solely CMV serostatus was available to characterize immune exposure. In an earlier analysis, in around 590 donors, most V segments appeared productive either ~87% or ~30% of the time.

Sequenced: PBMCs. This chain links TRBV11-2 with TRBJ2-7; possibly TRBD1 for D (5 bases). The clonotype was recovered from a woman aged 45-65 years in good health and CMV-seronegative. The CDR3 here is CASSLAQGIFYEQYF. The CDR3 nucleotides read TGTGCCAGCAGCTTAGCTCAGGGAATTTTCTACGAGCAGTACTTC.